The clone carrying this TCR beta chain came up a few times. Both 60 Vbeta primers and 13 Jbeta primers went into the PCR. TCRdb's copy holds only in-frame clones and misses some; the assay was immunoSEQ multiplex PCR. The table lists 130,000 or so clones, over 8% of them singletons. The data derive from a study of cytomegalovirus exposure and HLA in healthy donors. The germline V gene encodes CDR1 SNHLY and CDR2 FYNNEI. With V trimmed by 7 bases and J by 1 base, 10 bases remained unmatched. The CDR3 is 16 residues long. The chain is built from TRBV2 and TRBJ2-7; the match to TRBD1 covers 10 bases. This clonotype was obtained from a man aged 40-50 years in good health and CMV-seronegative. What was sequenced was PBMCs. CDR3 sequence: CASTRDRGPTSYEQYF. The CDR3 bases are TGTGCCAGCACCCGTGACAGGGGGCCTACATCCTACGAGCAGTACTTC.